These 14 T cell receptor beta chains came from one sample sequenced in a study of blood T cell repertoires in COVID-19. Sequencing was performed with immunoSEQ multiplex PCR; in TCRdb, only in-frame clones are kept and a portion is missing. This table has tens of thousands of clones, 75% to 85% appearing once. Sequencing was carried out using peripheral blood. These receptors were obtained from a woman between 65 and 79 years old with acute or convalescent COVID-19.

As DNA, the CDR3 is TGTGCCAGCAGCCAGGCGACAGGGGCGGACGGCTACACCTTC. It codes for CASSQATGADGYTF. J is TRBJ1-2 and V is TRBV3-1 (or the pseudogene TRBV3-2), with 8 bases aligning to TRBD1. Trimming at V came to 3 bases and at J to 8 bases, leaving 8 bases not matched to a gene. The CDR3 spans 14 residues. Germline values: CDR1 LGHDT, CDR2 YNNKEL (reference sequence).

J is TRBJ1-1 and V is TRBV12-3 or TRBV12-4, with 7 nucleotides matching TRBD1. After removal of 10 bases from V and 3 bases from J, the junction contained 8 bases not matched to a gene. CDR3 size: 13 residues. The DNA of the CDR3 is TGTGCCACCAAAAGGGGGCTGTACACTGAAGCTTTCTTT. This sequence encodes CATKRGLYTEAFF.

The chain recombines TRBV27 with TRBJ2-7; possibly TRBD1 for D (8 bases). From germline, CDR1 is MNHEY and CDR2 SMNVEV (reference sequence). The CDR3 consists of 15 residues. V was clipped by 6 bases and J by 4 bases, with 19 bases between them. As DNA, the CDR3 is TGTGCCAGCAGCCCTGTAGGACAGGGACTATACGAGCAGTACTTC. It translates to CASSPVGQGLYEQYF.

This chain connects TRBV5-1 to TRBJ1-2, with D perhaps TRBD1 (5 bases). The CDR3 runs 13 residues. CDR1 and CDR2 from the germline V gene are SGHRS and YFSETQ. Trimming took off 3 bases at V and 2 bases at J, with 8 bases between the two ends. CDR3 coding DNA: TGCGCCAGCAGCTCGCCAGGGAACTATGGCTACACCTTC. Encoded protein: CASSSPGNYGYTF.

This chain links TRBV6-6 with TRBJ1-6; the D gene is possibly TRBD1 (6 bases). CDR1 and CDR2 from the germline V gene are MNHNY and SVGAGI (reference sequence). The CDR3 has 14 residues. Trimming took 7 bases from V and 10 from J, leaving 17 bases between them. The CDR3 reads CASNPPGTTSPLHF. CDR3 in DNA: TGTGCCAGCAATCCCCCCGGGACAACATCACCCCTCCACTTT.

This clone was seen only a few times. The chain is built from TRBV18 and TRBJ1-4; no firm D call. This CDR3 spans 15 amino acids. The ends were cut back, 3 bases at V and 4 bases at J, with 12 bases in the middle. Germline V lookup: CDR1 KGHSH, CDR2 LQKENI. The CDR3 DNA reads TGTGCCAGCTCACCCACTTCCTCCCTTAATGAAAAACTGTTTTTT. The encoded protein is CASSPTSSLNEKLFF.

The V and J genes are TRBV19 and TRBJ1-3; weak D call: TRBD1 (5 bases). With 9 bases removed from V and 2 bases from J, the gap between germline ends came to 20 bases. This CDR3 region has 16 residues. CDR1 LNHDA and CDR2 SQIVND come from the germline V gene (reference sequence). The CDR3 nucleotides read TGTGCCAGCTCAGCCGCAGGGTACTTTGCTGGAAACACCATATATTTT. Its translation: CASSAAGYFAGNTIYF.

The J gene is TRBJ2-5, the V gene TRBV5-4; 13 bases align to TRBD2. Trimming took 0 bases from V and 13 from J; bases not matched to a gene: 6. The V gene's germline CDR1 is SGHNT and CDR2 YYREEE (reference sequence). The CDR3 sequence is 14 residues long. The CDR3 nucleotides are TGTGCCAGCAGCTTGGGCGGACTAGCGGGGGCCCCGTACTTC. It yields the protein CASSLGGLAGAPYF. The variable domain in full, with the rest retrieved from reference TRBV5-4 and TRBJ2-5, is ETGVTQSPTHLIKTRGQQVTLRCSSQSGHNTVSWYQQALGQGPQFIFQYYREEENGRGNFPPRFSGLQFPNYSSELNVNALELDDSALYLCASSLGGLAGAPYFGPGTRLLVL.

This clone was seen a single time. The chain combines TRBV6-5 with TRBJ1-5; 7 nucleotides match TRBD1. Germline V gene data show CDR1 as MNHEY and CDR2 as SVGAGI. V trimming: 0 bases; J trimming: 2 bases; junction bases outside the gene matches: 4. The CDR3 extends over 16 amino acids. This CDR3 is CASSYSIGTGNQPQHF. The CDR3 DNA is TGTGCCAGCAGTTACTCGATAGGGACAGGCAATCAGCCCCAGCATTTT.

The chain carries TRBV7-9 and TRBJ1-2, with D tentatively TRBD1 (5 bases). The CDR3 totals 16 residues. Trimming cost V 0 bases and J 3 bases, with 14 bases left between them. Looked up from germline, CDR1 is SEHNR and CDR2 is FQNEAQ (reference sequence). Here the CDR3 DNA reads TGTGCCAGCAGCTTAGCACACCTAGCGGGGGACTATGGCTACACCTTC. Amino acids: CASSLAHLAGDYGYTF.

This clone was found a few times. This chain uses TRBV6-2 or TRBV6-3 with TRBJ2-1, with TRBD2 as a possible D gene (7 bases). CDR3 length: 13 amino acids. The germline gives CDR1 MNHEY, CDR2 SVGEGT. The ends were cut back, 4 bases at V and 6 bases at J, with 10 bases in the middle. In DNA form, the CDR3 reads TGTGCCAGCAGTTGGGGGGGCCTCAATGAGCAGTTCTTC. This encodes CASSWGGLNEQFF.

The chain carries TRBV19 and TRBJ1-5, with TRBD1 matching over 8 bases. Germline lookup yields CDR1 LNHDA and CDR2 SQIVND (reference sequence). The V segment lost 5 bases and the J segment 4 bases; nucleotides outside the gene matches: 7. This CDR3 comprises 15 residues. CDR3 amino acids: CASSLGQVLNQPQHF. DNA of the CDR3: TGTGCCAGTAGTCTGGGACAGGTGTTAAATCAGCCCCAGCATTTT.

CDR3: CASSATGSEQYF. The CDR3 DNA is TGTGCCAGCAGCGCGACGGGTTCCGAGCAGTACTTC. The chain couples TRBV9 to TRBJ2-7; D not certain. This CDR3 region has 12 residues. The germline CDR1 and CDR2 sequences are SGDLS and YYNGEE. V lost 3 bases and J lost 6, with 10 bases in between.

The J gene is TRBJ1-2, the V gene TRBV4-3, with 7 bases lining up with TRBD1. CDR3 length: 15 residues. The V and J ends lost 1 base and 7 bases, in that order; junction bases with no gene match: 9. Germline CDR1 LGHNA, CDR2 YSLEER. Here the CDR3 reads CASSQGEGARSGYTF. CDR3 nucleotide sequence: TGCGCCAGCAGCCAAGGTGAGGGGGCCCGGAGTGGCTACACCTTC.